Following are 20 T cell receptor beta chains from one sample sequenced in a study of cytomegalovirus exposure and HLA in healthy donors. The PCR was carried out with 60 Vbeta primers and 13 Jbeta primers. Clones were read by immunoSEQ multiplex PCR, and TCRdb kept only the in-frame ones, dropping some. Among 150,000 to 200,000 clones listed, 82% were seen once. The sequencing sample was made of PBMCs. The receptors stem from a male donor in good health and CMV-seropositive.

J is TRBJ1-2 and V is TRBV21-1; the D segment call TRBD1 is taken from the table without a DNA check. TRBV21-1 counts as a pseudogene. This CDR3 is 16 amino acids long. The CDR3 bases are TGTGCCAGCAGCACGAGAGACAGCGCCTCCATCTATGGCTACACCTTC. Translating it yields CASSTRDSASIYGYTF.

CDR3 in amino acids: CASSEIISLQSNQPQHF. As DNA, the CDR3 is TGTGCCAGCAGTGAAATTATCTCATTACAGAGCAATCAGCCCCAGCATTTT. J is TRBJ1-5 and V is TRBV6-1; no firm D call. V gave up 2 bases and J gave up 1 base, with 15 bases separating them. This CDR3 is built from 17 residues. Germline loops: CDR1 MNHNS, CDR2 SASEGT.

J is TRBJ2-7 and V is TRBV11-2, with D possibly being TRBD1 (6 bases). Per germline, CDR1 SGHAT and CDR2 FQNNGV. Trimming left V 1 base short and J 2 bases short, with 15 bases between. This CDR3 is built from 16 residues. CDR3 nucleotide sequence: TGTGCCAGCAGCTTAGTAACAGGGCGATCGGCCTACGAGCAGTACTTC. It codes for CASSLVTGRSAYEQYF.

This chain joins TRBV5-6 and TRBJ1-5; 9 positions agree with TRBD1. Germline CDR1 SGHDT, CDR2 YYEEEE. Germline trimming cut 4 bases from V and 6 bases from J; bases unmatched to any gene: 8. The CDR3 spans 15 residues. The CDR3 bases are TGTGCCAGCAGCCCTCAGGCGGACAGGGGTCAGCCCCAGCATTTT. This gives the protein CASSPQADRGQPQHF.

In DNA form, the CDR3 reads TGTGCCAGCAGTCTCTCGGGGATTAACTATGGCTACACCTTC. Its protein is CASSLSGINYGYTF. This rearrangement joins TRBV7-2 to TRBJ1-2; D ambiguous. Germline CDR1 reads SGHTA; CDR2 reads FQGNSA. The CDR3 has 14 residues. Trimming removed 6 bases from V and 1 base from J, with 12 bases in between.

This clone was recorded a few times. The chain is built from TRBV9 and TRBJ2-6, with 7 bases identical to TRBD1. J lost 0 bases, V lost 3 bases, and 9 bases had no gene match. Looked up from germline, CDR1 is SGDLS and CDR2 is YYNGEE. CDR3 size: 18 residues. The CDR3 DNA is TGTGCCAGCAGCGGACCTCGGGACAGCTTCTCTGGGGCCAACGTCCTGACTTTC. Translated: CASSGPRDSFSGANVLTF.

There are a few counts of this clone. J is TRBJ2-2 and V is TRBV10-1, with D uncertain. Germline V CDR1 and CDR2: WNHNN, SYGVQD (reference sequence). V lost 3 bases, J lost 0 bases, and 8 bases lay in between. This CDR3 contains 15 residues. For the CDR3, the DNA is TGCGCCAGCAGTGAAGAGTTCGCGAACACCGGGGAGCTGTTTTTT. This gives the protein CASSEEFANTGELFF.

This clone was detected only once. This chain links TRBV11-2 with TRBJ1-2, with 8 bases lining up with TRBD1. This CDR3 is 15 amino acids long. After removal of 2 bases from V and 8 bases from J, the junction contained 10 bases not matched to a gene. Germline lookup yields CDR1 SGHAT and CDR2 FQNNGV. The CDR3 DNA reads TGTGCCAGCAGCTTATATGGGACAGGCGGCGTCGGCTACACCTTC. This encodes CASSLYGTGGVGYTF.

V gene TRBV2 combines with J gene TRBJ1-2, with a possible D match to TRBD1 (5 bases). Per the germline V gene, CDR1 is SNHLY and CDR2 is FYNNEI. The V gene lost 0 bases and the J gene lost 7 bases, with 18 bases spanning the gap. The CDR3 loop spans 16 amino acids. The CDR3 region has the DNA TGTGCCAGCAGTGAAGCGGGAAGGAGACAGTGGGGTGGCTACACCTTC. Translating it yields CASSEAGRRQWGGYTF.

This chain connects TRBV5-1 to TRBJ2-7; maybe TRBD1 (5 bases). V lost 4 bases, J lost 2 bases, and 13 bases lay in between. Germline CDR1 SGHRS, CDR2 YFSETQ. The CDR3 is 14 amino acids. Written as DNA, the CDR3 is TGCGCCAGCAGCGCCACAGGACCAACCTACGAGCAGTACTTC. Translated: CASSATGPTYEQYF.

J is TRBJ2-1 and V is TRBV5-4; 14 nucleotides agree with TRBD2. CDR1 SGHNT and CDR2 YYREEE come from the germline V gene (reference sequence). V trimming: 0 bases; J trimming: 9 bases; junction bases outside the gene matches: 5. The CDR3 sequence is 16 residues long. This CDR3 is CASSLGGTSGRGEQFF. The CDR3 DNA reads as TGTGCCAGCAGCTTGGGTGGGACTAGCGGGAGAGGTGAGCAGTTCTTC.

The gene calls are TRBV11-2 and TRBJ1-1, with D perhaps matching TRBD1 (5 bases). The ends were cut back, 3 bases at V and 7 bases at J, with 9 bases in the middle. The CDR3 is 12 amino acids. In germline, CDR1 is SGHAT, CDR2 FQNNGV. CDR3 in DNA: TGTGCCAGCAGCTTTGGACAATATGAAGCTTTCTTT. The encoded protein is CASSFGQYEAFF.

V gene TRBV4-3 combines with J gene TRBJ2-7; perhaps TRBD1 as D (5 bases). Trimming cost V 0 bases and J 2 bases, with 11 bases left between them. There are 15 residues in the CDR3. Germline V gives CDR1 LGHNA, CDR2 YSLEER. The CDR3 coding sequence is TGCGCCAGCAGCCAAGATAGGGGCCGGGCCTACGAGCAGTACTTC. Amino acids: CASSQDRGRAYEQYF.

This chain joins TRBV19 and TRBJ1-2; no firm D call. CDR1 and CDR2 from the germline V gene are LNHDA and SQIVND (reference sequence). Deletions cut 7 bases from V and 3 bases from J, with 15 bases between. The CDR3 is 14 residues long. The CDR3 DNA sequence: TGTGCCAGTACCTATGGGTACAGAGACTATGGCTACACCTTC. Amino acid sequence: CASTYGYRDYGYTF. Filled out from reference TRBV19 and TRBJ1-2, the complete variable domain reads DGGITQSPKYLFRKEGQNVTLSCEQNLNHDAMYWYRQDPGQGLRLIYYSQIVNDFQKGDIAEGYSVSREKKESFPLTVTSAQKNPTAFYLCASTYGYRDYGYTFGSGTRLTVV.

This clone appeared a few times. The V gene is TRBV2, the J gene TRBJ2-5; 7 nucleotides agree with TRBD2. Trimming at V came to 6 bases and at J to 7 bases, leaving 14 bases not matched to a gene. CDR1 and CDR2 from the germline V gene are SNHLY and FYNNEI. This CDR3 spans 15 amino acids. CDR3 nucleotides: TGTGCCAGCAGCCCACCTGGGACGGGGGGAGCGACCCAGTACTTC. As protein: CASSPPGTGGATQYF.

The V and J genes are TRBV19 and TRBJ2-5, with 8 bases identical to TRBD1. The junction had 5 bases not matched to a gene; V was cut back by 6 bases and J by 5 bases. CDR3 length equals 13 residues. Germline-derived CDR1 and CDR2 are LNHDA and SQIVND (reference sequence). The chain's CDR3 is CASSRDRGETQYF. CDR3 nucleotides: TGTGCCAGTAGCCGTGACAGGGGCGAGACCCAGTACTTC.

CDR3 DNA: TGTGCCACCAGCAGGAGCCACGAAAAACTGTTTTTT. As protein: CATSRSHEKLFF. The chain recombines TRBV15 with TRBJ1-4, with no clear D. CDR1 is LNHNV, CDR2 YYDKDF, per germline (reference sequence). CDR3 size: 12 residues. Trimming cost V 3 bases and J 8 bases, with 7 bases left between them.

The V call is TRBV5-1, the J call TRBJ2-2; 8 bases align to TRBD1. The CDR3 runs to 18 residues. In germline, CDR1 is SGHRS, CDR2 YFSETQ. The junction had 7 bases not matched to a gene; V was cut back by 0 bases and J by 0 bases. The chain's CDR3 is CASSLATGGLSNTGELFF. The CDR3, as DNA: TGCGCCAGCAGCTTGGCCACAGGGGGGCTATCGAACACCGGGGAGCTGTTTTTT.

The chain carries TRBV5-8 and TRBJ1-2; no clear D. V was cut by 0 bases and J by 0 bases, with 9 bases left in between. Germline CDR1 reads SGHTS; CDR2 reads YDEGEE. The CDR3 has 15 amino acids. This CDR3 reads CASSLGPGPNYGYTF. The DNA for the CDR3 is TGTGCCAGCAGCTTGGGTCCTGGGCCTAACTATGGCTACACCTTC.

The chain employs TRBV2 and TRBJ1-4; D remains unclear. Between the trimmed V and J ends, which lost 10 bases and 6 bases, there was a span of 15 bases. This CDR3 has 13 residues. Germline V gives CDR1 SNHLY, CDR2 FYNNEI. The CDR3 loop reads CANKERWDEKLFF. CDR3 in DNA: TGTGCCAACAAAGAGAGGTGGGATGAAAAACTGTTTTTT.